One TCR beta chain is described in this entry. What it binds is not known. Data came from immunoSEQ multiplex PCR; TCRdb stores just in-frame clones and leaves some out. Altogether 52,000 or so clones are present, roughly 85% being singletons, with the ten largest covering about 21%. The entry originates in a study of T cell responses to AZD1222 COVID-19 vaccine. Study-level points and caveats: Repertoires were sampled only after the peak T cell response. Close to half of spike-specific TCRs reportedly recognize unmutated variant regions. Spike-specific TCR breadth and depth went up after people got two AZD1222 doses. A mostly white British donor set with more females was recruited, and clonal diversity was possibly underestimated.

The CDR3 has 16 amino acids. Germline CDR1 SGHNT, CDR2 YYREEE (reference sequence). Unmatched junction bases numbered 3, after V lost 5 bases and J lost 0 bases. The chain has TRBV5-4 and TRBJ2-1; 12 nucleotides align to TRBD2. This sequence originates from an adult in good health. This specimen consisted of peripheral blood, obtained on day 0 of MenACWY control vaccination. CDR3 nucleotides: TGTGCCAGCAGGACTAGCGGGGGATACTCCTACAATGAGCAGTTCTTC. As protein: CASRTSGGYSYNEQFF. Supplemented by reference TRBV5-4 and TRBJ2-1, the full variable domain reads ETGVTQSPTHLIKTRGQQVTLRCSSQSGHNTVSWYQQALGQGPQFIFQYYREEENGRGNFPPRFSGLQFPNYSSELNVNALELDDSALYLCASRTSGGYSYNEQFFGPGTRLTVL.